The entry below gives a single T cell receptor (beta chain) sequence along with its context. At one end, the junction sequence differs from germline, possibly due to a read error. The source of the sample is a study of control samples from healthy donors and cancer patients. Germline assignment: CDR1 MNHEY and CDR2 SMNVEV (reference sequence). The CDR3 has 15 residues. The data were produced by immunoSEQ multiplex PCR, yet TCRdb's version contains in-frame clones alone and is incomplete. The repertoire holds about 140,000 clones, with 80% to 95% as singletons. The V and J genes are TRBV27 and TRBJ2-7, with unresolved D. The material sequenced was blood. This clonotype was sampled from a man aged 25 to 45 in good health. The CDR3 spells CASSSTPNPRNEQYF. The CDR3 DNA sequence: TGTGCCAGCAGTTCGACTCCCAATCCCCGGAACGAACAGTACTTC.